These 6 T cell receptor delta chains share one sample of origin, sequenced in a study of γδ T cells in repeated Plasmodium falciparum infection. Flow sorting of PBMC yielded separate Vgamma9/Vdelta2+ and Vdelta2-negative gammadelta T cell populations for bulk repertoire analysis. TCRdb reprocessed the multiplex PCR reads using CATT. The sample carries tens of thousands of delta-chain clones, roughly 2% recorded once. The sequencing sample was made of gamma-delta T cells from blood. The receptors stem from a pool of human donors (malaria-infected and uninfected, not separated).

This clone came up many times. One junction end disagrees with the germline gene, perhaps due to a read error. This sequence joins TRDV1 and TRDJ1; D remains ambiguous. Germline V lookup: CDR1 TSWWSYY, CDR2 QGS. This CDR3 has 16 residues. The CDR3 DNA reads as TGTGCTCTTGGGGAAGTCGGAAAAAGGTTCGCCGATGAACTCATCTTT. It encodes CALGEVGKRFADELIF.

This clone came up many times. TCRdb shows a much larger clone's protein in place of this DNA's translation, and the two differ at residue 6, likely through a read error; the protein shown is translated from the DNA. In nucleotides, the CDR3 is TGTGCTCTTGGGGAAGGTCGGTGGGTCCTACGCAATAACTGGGGGATTGTCTCCCCAACCGATAAACTCATCTTT. This translates into CALGEGRWVLRNNWGIVSPTDKLIF. This chain joins TRDV1 and TRDJ1; 10 bases are a match to TRDD3. Germline loops: CDR1 TSWWSYY, CDR2 QGS. V was pared by 2 bases and J by 2 bases, with 32 bases of the junction left unmatched. The CDR3 has 25 residues.

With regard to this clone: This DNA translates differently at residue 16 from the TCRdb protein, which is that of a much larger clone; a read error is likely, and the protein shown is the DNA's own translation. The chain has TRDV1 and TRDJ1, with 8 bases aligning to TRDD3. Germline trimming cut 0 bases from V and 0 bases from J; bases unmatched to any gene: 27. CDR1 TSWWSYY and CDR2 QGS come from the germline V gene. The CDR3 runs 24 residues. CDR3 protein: CALGELCASSYWGSYEWYTDKLIF. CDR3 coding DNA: TGTGCTCTTGGGGAACTTTGTGCTTCCTCCTACTGGGGGTCATACGAGTGGTACACCGATAAACTCATCTTT.

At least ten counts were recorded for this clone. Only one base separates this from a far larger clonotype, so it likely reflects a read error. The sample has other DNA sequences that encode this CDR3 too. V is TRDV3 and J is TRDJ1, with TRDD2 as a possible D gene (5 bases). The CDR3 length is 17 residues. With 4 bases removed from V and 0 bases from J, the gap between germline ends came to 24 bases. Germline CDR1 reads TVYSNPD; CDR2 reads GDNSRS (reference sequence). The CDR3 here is CASTSSRLHTHTDKLIF. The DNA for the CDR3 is TGTGCCTCCACTTCTTCCCGGCTTCACACCCACACCGATAAACTCATCTTT.

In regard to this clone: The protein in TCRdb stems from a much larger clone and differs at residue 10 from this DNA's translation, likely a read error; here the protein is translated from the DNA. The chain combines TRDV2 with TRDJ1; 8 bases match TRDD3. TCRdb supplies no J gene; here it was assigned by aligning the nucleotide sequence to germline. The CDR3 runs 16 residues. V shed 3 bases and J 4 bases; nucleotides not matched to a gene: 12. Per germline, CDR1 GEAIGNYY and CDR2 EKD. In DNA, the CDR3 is TGTGCCTGTGACCCTGTCTCTGGGGGACACAACGATAAACTCATCTTT. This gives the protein CACDPVSGGHNDKLIF.

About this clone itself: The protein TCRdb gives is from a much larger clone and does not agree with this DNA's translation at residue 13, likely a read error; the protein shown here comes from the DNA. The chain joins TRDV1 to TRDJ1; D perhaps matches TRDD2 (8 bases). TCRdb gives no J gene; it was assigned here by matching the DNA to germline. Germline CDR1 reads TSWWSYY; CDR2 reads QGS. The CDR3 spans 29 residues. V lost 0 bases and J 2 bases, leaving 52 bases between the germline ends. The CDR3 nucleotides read TGTGCTCTTGGGGAACTTGACACCTACTCTTCCTACAGGTGGATTTACTGGGGATCCCGTACAAAAAAAACCGATAAACTCATCTTT. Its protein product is CALGELDTYSSYRWIYWGSRTKKTDKLIF.